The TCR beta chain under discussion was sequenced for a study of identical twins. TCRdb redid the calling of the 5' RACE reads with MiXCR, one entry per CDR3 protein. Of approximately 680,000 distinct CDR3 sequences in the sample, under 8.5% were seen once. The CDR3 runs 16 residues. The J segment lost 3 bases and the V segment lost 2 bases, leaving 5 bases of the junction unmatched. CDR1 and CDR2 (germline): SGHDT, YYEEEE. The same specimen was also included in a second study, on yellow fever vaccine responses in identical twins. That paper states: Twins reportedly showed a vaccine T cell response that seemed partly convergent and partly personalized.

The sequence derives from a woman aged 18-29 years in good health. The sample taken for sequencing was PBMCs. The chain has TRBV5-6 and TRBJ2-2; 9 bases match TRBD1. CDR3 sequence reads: CASSFTGTGYTGELFF. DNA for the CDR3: TGTGCCAGCAGCTTCACCGGGACAGGGTACACCGGGGAGCTGTTTTTT.